The clone carrying this TCR beta chain was observed at least ten times. The antigen is not known. Attachment of unique molecular identifiers was made to individual cDNA molecules. TCRdb fed the 5' RACE reads into MiXCR, producing one record per CDR3 protein. Found here are over 55,000 distinct CDR3 sequences, roughly a tenth of them singletons; the top ten hold over 8.5%. This sample was included in a study of early T cells in non-severe SARS-CoV-2 infection. For the study at large: The sequenced material was bulk RNA from unsorted whole blood, and its chains were unpaired.

The CDR3 is 16 residues long. The germline V gene has CDR1 SGHDT and CDR2 YYEEEE. V dropped 0 bases and J dropped 4 bases, with 14 bases sitting between them. Findings and limits, study-wide: In VDJdb matching, anti-spike CD8 responses were favored while private and CD4 specificities went missing.

V usage is TRBV5-6 and J usage is TRBJ1-3; D is unclear. The sequenced sample consisted of whole blood. The TCR was taken from an adult who was a healthcare worker with PCR-confirmed SARS-CoV-2 infection or an uninfected control (not recorded which). The CDR3 is CASSLERKGYGNTIYF. The CDR3 DNA reads as TGTGCCAGCAGCTTGGAGAGAAAAGGCTACGGAAACACCATATATTTT. The variable domain in full, completed from reference TRBV5-6 and TRBJ1-3, reads DAGVTQSPTHLIKTRGQQVTLRCSPKSGHDTVSWYQQALGQGPQFIFQYYEEEERQRGNFPDRFSGHQFPNYSSELNVNALLLGDSALYLCASSLERKGYGNTIYFGEGSWLTVV.